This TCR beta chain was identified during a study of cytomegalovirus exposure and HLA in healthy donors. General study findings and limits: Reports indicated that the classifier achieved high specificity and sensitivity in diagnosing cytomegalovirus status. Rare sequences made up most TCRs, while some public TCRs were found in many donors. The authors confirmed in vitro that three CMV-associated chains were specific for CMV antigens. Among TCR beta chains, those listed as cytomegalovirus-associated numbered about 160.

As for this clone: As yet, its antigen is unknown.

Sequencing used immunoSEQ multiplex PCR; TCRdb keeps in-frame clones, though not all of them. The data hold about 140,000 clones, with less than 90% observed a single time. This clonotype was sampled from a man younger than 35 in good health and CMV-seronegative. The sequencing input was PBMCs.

The CDR3 reads CASSVVGSGAPYNEQFF. DNA for the CDR3: TGTGCCAGCAGCGTAGTTGGTAGCGGGGCACCATACAATGAGCAGTTCTTC. The chain carries TRBV9 and TRBJ2-1; 8 positions agree with TRBD2. V lost 0 bases, J lost 4 bases, and 9 bases stayed unmatched. The germline CDR1 and CDR2 sequences are SGDLS and YYNGEE. This CDR3 has 17 residues.